These T cell receptor beta chains were read from a single sample in a study of post-analysis software for immune sequencing data. TCRdb reprocessed the PCR reads with MiXCR, giving one entry per CDR3 protein. The repertoire holds 150,000 to 200,000 distinct CDR3 sequences, with around 30% as singletons. Sequences were obtained from blood. These receptors all come from a girl aged 10 to 17 with multiple sclerosis. CDR3s include the opening cysteine and the closing phenylalanine or tryptophan. A D gene is named only where the DNA matches it firmly. Expanded clones are given a class, and other clones once, few, many or no size at all.

D	length	size	V	J	DNA	CDR3
-	13	few	TRBV29-1	TRBJ1-5	TGCAGCGTTGCCCATGGTAGCAATCAGCCCCAGCATTTT	CSVAHGSNQPQHF
-	14	many	TRBV10-3	TRBJ2-1	TGTGCCATCAGTGAGCCCCCAGGTGACAATGAGCAGTTCTTC	CAISEPPGDNEQFF
-	15	-	TRBV3-1	TRBJ2-7	TGTGCCAGCAGCCAAGATCGGCCGGGACTGTACGAGCAGTACTTC	CASSQDRPGLYEQYF
-	16	few	TRBV7-9	TRBJ2-7	TGTGCCAGCAGCACAGCCACGAGTTACCCATCCTACGAGCAGTACTTC	CASSTATSYPSYEQYF
-	14	-	TRBV12-3/TRBV12-4	TRBJ2-1	TGTGCCAGCAGTCCGGAGTGGCAGATCAATGAGCAGTTCTTC	CASSPEWQINEQFF
-	13	many	TRBV7-3	TRBJ2-1	TGTGCCAGCAGCTTAACACCGTACAATGAGCAGTTCTTC	CASSLTPYNEQFF
TRBD1	15	many	TRBV10-3	TRBJ2-7	TGTGCCATCAGTGCTGGGACAGGTGCCTCCTACGAGCAGTACTTC	CAISAGTGASYEQYF
-	15	many	TRBV12-3/TRBV12-4	TRBJ1-5	TGTGCCAGCAGGGGCGGTTCATATAGCAATCAGCCCCAGCATTTT	CASRGGSYSNQPQHF
-	14	few	TRBV6-5	TRBJ1-1	TGTGCCAGCAGGCTCCCGGGTCGGAACACTGAAGCTTTCTTT	CASRLPGRNTEAFF
TRBD1	15	many	TRBV12-3/TRBV12-4	TRBJ2-1	TGTGCCAGCAGTCAACCCGGGACAGGGGTCAATGAGCAGTTCTTC	CASSQPGTGVNEQFF
-	17	-	TRBV3-1	TRBJ2-1	TGTGCCAGCAGCCAACAAGGTTGGAAAGGGTCCTACAATGAGCAGTTCTTC	CASSQQGWKGSYNEQFF
TRBD2	12	-	TRBV20-1	TRBJ2-7	TGCAGTGTGCCTAGCGGGACCTACGAGCAGTACTTC	CSVPSGTYEQYF
TRBD2	16	many	TRBV7-2	TRBJ2-4	TGTGCCAGCAGCTTGGCCGGGACTAGCGGGGGAGACATTCAGTACTTC	CASSLAGTSGGDIQYF
-	12	-	TRBV29-1	TRBJ2-7	TGCAGCGTTGAAGATAAGATCTACGAGCAGTACTTC	CSVEDKIYEQYF
-	14	many	TRBV7-3	TRBJ2-1	TGTGCCAGCAGCTTCGGACAATCGTACAATGAGCAGTTCTTC	CASSFGQSYNEQFF
-	14	many	TRBV7-8	TRBJ2-5	TGTGCCAGCAGGCTTCGGGGAGTCTCAGAGACCCAGTACTTC	CASRLRGVSETQYF
TRBD2	16	-	TRBV5-1	TRBJ2-5	TGCGCCAGCAGCCTAGCGGGGGCTAGGTACCAAGAGACCCAGTACTTC	CASSLAGARYQETQYF
-	15	-	TRBV18	TRBJ2-5	TGTGCCAGCTCGCACCGGGCCACCCAGGGAGAGACCCAGTACTTC	CASSHRATQGETQYF
-	13	few	TRBV12-3/TRBV12-4	TRBJ2-1	TGTGCCAGCAGTTTCTCTCCCGACAATGAGCAGTTCTTC	CASSFSPDNEQFF
TRBD2	15	-	TRBV5-1	TRBJ2-5	TGCGCCAGCAGCCCAAGCGGCATCTGGGGGGGGACCCAGTACTTC	CASSPSGIWGGTQYF
TRBD1	17	-	TRBV5-8	TRBJ1-1	TGTGCCAGCAGCTTGATTAGGGACAGAACCATGAACACTGAAGCTTTCTTT	CASSLIRDRTMNTEAFF
-	14	-	TRBV5-1	TRBJ2-2	TGCGCCAGCAGCTTGGGCTCAAACACCGGGGAGCTGTTTTTT	CASSLGSNTGELFF
-	17	-	TRBV24-1	TRBJ2-1	TGTGCCACCAGTGATTTGGTAGGGGGGACCTCCTACAATGAGCAGTTCTTC	CATSDLVGGTSYNEQFF
-	14	few	TRBV6-1	TRBJ1-1	TGTGCCAGCAGTGCCCAGGGTACAAACACTGAAGCTTTCTTT	CASSAQGTNTEAFF
-	15	few	TRBV7-2	TRBJ2-7	TGTGCCAGCAGTCCGCAGGGAGGGGGGTACTACGAGCAGTACTTC	CASSPQGGGYYEQYF
TRBD1	17	many	TRBV11-2	TRBJ2-5	TGTGCCAGCAGCCTCGTACCCGGGACAGGGACCCAAGAGACCCAGTACTTC	CASSLVPGTGTQETQYF
TRBD2	15	many	TRBV15	TRBJ2-3	TGTGCCACCAGCAGAGATCGACTAGCCCCAGATACGCAGTATTTT	CATSRDRLAPDTQYF
-	16	-	TRBV20-1	TRBJ1-6	TGCAGTGCTAGAGAAACGGGGAAGCGGTATAATTCACCCCTCCACTTT	CSARETGKRYNSPLHF
-	14	-	TRBV20-1	TRBJ2-1	TGCAGTGCAAGTCGAGGGCGGCACCAAGAGACCCAGTTCTTC	CSASRGRHQETQFF
-	15	-	TRBV15	TRBJ2-5	TGTGCCACCAGCAGAGGCGGGACAAACCAAGAGACCCAGTACTTC	CATSRGGTNQETQYF
TRBD2	16	many	TRBV9	TRBJ2-3	TGTGCCAGCAGCGTAGACGTAGCGGGAGAGTCAGATACGCAGTATTTT	CASSVDVAGESDTQYF
-	14	few	TRBV28	TRBJ2-5	TGTGCCAGCAGTCCTCCCGGCAGGCAAGAGACCCAGTACTTC	CASSPPGRQETQYF
TRBD1	17	many	TRBV4-1	TRBJ2-4	TGCGCCAGCAGCCAAGATCAAGGGGGCCTAGCCAAAAACATTCAGTACTTC	CASSQDQGGLAKNIQYF
-	19	-	TRBV24-1	TRBJ2-7	TGTGCCACCAGTGATAATGGGGCCAAGGTCACAGACCGGAGGGGTGAGCAGTACTTC	CATSDNGAKVTDRRGEQYF
-	15	-	TRBV12-3/TRBV12-4	TRBJ1-4	TGTGCCAGCAGTTTAGCGGCGGAGGGAGGGGAAAAACTGTTTTTT	CASSLAAEGGEKLFF
-	12	many	TRBV2	TRBJ2-1	TGTGCCAGCAGGGGCCTTTACAATGAGCAGTTCTTC	CASRGLYNEQFF
TRBD2	17	many	TRBV7-9	TRBJ2-7	TGTGCCAGCAGCTTAGATGGGGCCTCCGGGACTAGCGGGAGTAAGTACTTC	CASSLDGASGTSGSKYF
-	13	many	TRBV5-1	TRBJ2-1	TGCGCCAGCAGCTTGGCTCAGCCCAATGAGCAGTTCTTC	CASSLAQPNEQFF
TRBD2	16	-	TRBV14	TRBJ2-5	TGTGCCAGCAGCCAAGAGAACTCCGGGACTAGCGGGATCGGGTACTTC	CASSQENSGTSGIGYF
-	12	many	TRBV29-1	TRBJ1-2	TGCAGCGTTGAGACCCCTTCTAAAGGCTACACCTTC	CSVETPSKGYTF
-	11	-	TRBV11-2	TRBJ2-3	TGTGCCAGCAGCCCCGGATATACGCAGTATTTT	CASSPGYTQYF
TRBD2	13	-	TRBV20-1	TRBJ2-2	TGCAGTGCTGGACTAGCGGGAGCCGGGGAGCTGTTTTTT	CSAGLAGAGELFF
-	11	many	TRBV12-5	TRBJ2-1	TGTGCTAGTGACTCGCCCGGGGAGCAGTTCTTC	CASDSPGEQFF
-	16	-	TRBV12-3/TRBV12-4	TRBJ2-2	TGTGCCAGCAGCGCTCCTGGACTACTTGACGACGGGGAGCTGTTTTTT	CASSAPGLLDDGELFF
-	15	few	TRBV6-1	TRBJ1-2	TGTGCCAGCAGTGAAGTATTAGGGACGGGAGTGGGCTACACCTTC	CASSEVLGTGVGYTF